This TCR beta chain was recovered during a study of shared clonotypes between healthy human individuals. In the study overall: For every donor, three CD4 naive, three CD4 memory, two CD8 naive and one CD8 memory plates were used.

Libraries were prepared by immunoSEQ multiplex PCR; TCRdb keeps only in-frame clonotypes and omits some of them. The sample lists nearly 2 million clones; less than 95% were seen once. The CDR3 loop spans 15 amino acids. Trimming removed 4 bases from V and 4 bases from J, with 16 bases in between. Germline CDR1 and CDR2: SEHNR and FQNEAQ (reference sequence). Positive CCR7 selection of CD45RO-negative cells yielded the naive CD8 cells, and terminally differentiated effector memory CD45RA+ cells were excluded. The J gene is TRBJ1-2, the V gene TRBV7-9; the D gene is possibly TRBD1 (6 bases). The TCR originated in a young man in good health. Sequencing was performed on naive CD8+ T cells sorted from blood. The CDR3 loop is CASSSPQGYSYGYTF. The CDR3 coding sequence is TGTGCCAGCAGCTCCCCACAGGGATATTCCTATGGCTACACCTTC. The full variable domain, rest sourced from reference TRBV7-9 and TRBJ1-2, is DTGVSQNPRHKITKRGQNVTFRCDPISEHNRLYWYRQTLGQGPEFLTYFQNEAQLEKSRLLSDRFSAERPKGSFSTLEIQRTEQGDSAMYLCASSSPQGYSYGYTFGSGTRLTVV.